Below, 12 T cell receptor beta chains from the same sample are listed, as sequenced in a study of PD-1 blockade in classical Hodgkin lymphoma. Some clones are missing from TCRdb's copy, which holds only in-frame ones; the method was immunoSEQ multiplex PCR. The sample lists around 6,500 clones; 80% were seen once. Relapse after autologous stem cell transplantation occurred in every patient, and brentuximab vedotin exposure varied. CD4+ T cells were purified from thawed PBMCs by negative selection. The sample consisted of CD4+ T cells from blood, taken at baseline. The receptors were gathered from a human donor with classical Hodgkin lymphoma.

This clone was recorded a few times. This chain joins TRBV6-5 and TRBJ2-7; possible D gene TRBD1, 6 bases. V shed 6 bases and J shed 3 bases, with 15 bases lying between them. This CDR3 is 14 amino acids long. Per the germline V gene, CDR1 is MNHEY and CDR2 is SVGAGI. The CDR3 DNA reads TGTGCCAGCAGCCATTCTACAGGGTACTACGAGCAGTACTTC. Residues: CASSHSTGYYEQYF.

The sample holds one count of this clone. The chain has TRBV5-1 and TRBJ1-5; the D is unclear. The CDR3 is made up of 13 amino acids. V was shortened by 0 bases and J by 7 bases, with 8 bases between the two germline ends. The germline CDR1 and CDR2 sequences are SGHRS and YFSETQ. The CDR3, as DNA: TGCGCCAGCAGCTTGGGTCTTGAACAGCCCCAGCATTTT. Translated: CASSLGLEQPQHF.

The chain links TRBV7-2 to TRBJ2-1; TRBD2 matches 15 bases. The J segment lost 0 bases and the V segment lost 7 bases, leaving 10 bases of the junction unmatched. The CDR3 consists of 19 residues. CDR1 SGHTA and CDR2 FQGNSA come from the germline V gene. The CDR3 region is CASTEPGLAGGLSYNEQFF. As DNA, the CDR3 is TGTGCCAGCACCGAACCGGGACTAGCGGGAGGCCTCTCCTACAATGAGCAGTTCTTC. Drawing the rest from reference TRBV7-2 and TRBJ2-1, the complete variable domain is GAGVSQSPSNKVTEKGKDVELRCDPISGHTALYWYRQSLGQGLEFLIYFQGNSAPDKSGLPSDRFSAERTGGSVSTLTIQRTQQEDSAVYLCASTEPGLAGGLSYNEQFFGPGTRLTVL.

The chain couples TRBV28 to TRBJ2-3, with 8 bases aligning to TRBD2. The trim removed 0 bases at V and 1 base at J, leaving 3 bases unmatched. In germline, CDR1 is MDHEN, CDR2 SYDVKM. The CDR3 spans 16 residues. The CDR3, as DNA: TGTGCCAGCAGTTTATGGGTCGGGGGGGGCACAGATACGCAGTATTTT. Translating it yields CASSLWVGGGTDTQYF.

V gene TRBV6-5 combines with J gene TRBJ1-1; D uncertain. With 0 bases removed from V and 4 bases from J, the gap between germline ends came to 6 bases. Per the germline V gene, CDR1 is MNHEY and CDR2 is SVGAGI. This CDR3 spans 13 amino acids. The CDR3 reads CASSYSRGTEAFF. The DNA for the CDR3 is TGTGCCAGCAGTTACTCGCGGGGCACTGAAGCTTTCTTT.

The CDR3 DNA sequence: TGTGCCAGTAGTGCTCAATTCAATGAGCAGTTCTTC. It encodes CASSAQFNEQFF. The chain links TRBV19 to TRBJ2-1; unclear D gene. The germline CDR1 and CDR2 sequences are LNHDA and SQIVND (reference sequence). The V gene lost 5 bases and the J gene lost 6 bases, with 8 bases spanning the gap. This CDR3 is built from 12 residues.

This rearrangement joins TRBV27 to TRBJ2-1; TRBD2 might be the D (6 bases). Germline V gene data show CDR1 as MNHEY and CDR2 as SMNVEV (reference sequence). CDR3 length: 17 residues. The V gene lost 4 bases and the J gene lost 0 bases, with 16 bases spanning the gap. CDR3 DNA sequence: TGTGCCAGCAGTTCCCATTTTGCGGGGAGCTCCTACAATGAGCAGTTCTTC. This encodes CASSSHFAGSSYNEQFF.

In its sample, this clone was seen a few times. The V gene is TRBV10-3, the J gene TRBJ1-1; the match to TRBD1 covers 9 bases. Trimming took 6 bases from V and 6 from J; bases not matched to a gene: 8. Germline-derived CDR1 and CDR2 are ENHRY and SYGVKD. The CDR3 contains 14 residues. The CDR3 DNA follows: TGTGCCATCAGCCAGACAGGGGGAATTGCTGAAGCTTTCTTT. Its protein is CAISQTGGIAEAFF.

The chain is built from TRBV2 and TRBJ2-7, with 9 bases lining up with TRBD1. Losses at the gene ends were 5 bases for V and 0 bases for J; bases not matched to a gene: 17. CDR1 SNHLY and CDR2 FYNNEI come from the germline V gene. This CDR3 contains 19 residues. This CDR3 reads CASSQLPGQGLLSSYEQYV. CDR3 DNA sequence: TGTGCCAGCAGTCAGCTTCCGGGACAGGGACTACTTAGCTCCTACGAGCAGTACGTC.

V gene TRBV4-1 combines with J gene TRBJ2-5; a possible D gene is TRBD1 (5 bases). Between the trimmed V and J ends, which lost 5 bases and 5 bases, there was a span of 9 bases. This CDR3 contains 12 residues. CDR1 is MGHRA, CDR2 YSYEKL, per germline. CDR3 sequence: CASSGASETQYF. The CDR3 DNA sequence: TGCGCCAGCAGCGGGGCCTCGGAGACCCAGTACTTC.

The chain couples TRBV6-5 to TRBJ2-2; maybe TRBD1 (5 bases). The V end was cut by 5 bases, the J end by 1 base, with 8 bases between. Germline-derived CDR1 and CDR2 are MNHEY and SVGAGI. This CDR3 is built from 14 residues. CDR3 sequence reads: CASSRTGNTGELFF. CDR3 DNA: TGTGCCAGCAGTCGAACAGGGAACACCGGGGAGCTGTTTTTT.

This chain joins TRBV6-5 and TRBJ1-6, with a possible D match to TRBD1 (6 bases). V lost 2 bases and J 7 bases, leaving 15 bases between the germline ends. The CDR3 consists of 16 residues. CDR1 MNHEY and CDR2 SVGAGI come from the germline V gene. Here the CDR3 DNA reads TGTGCCAGCAGTTACATCAGGGGAGGAGGGAATTCACCCCTCCACTTT. Protein product: CASSYIRGGGNSPLHF.